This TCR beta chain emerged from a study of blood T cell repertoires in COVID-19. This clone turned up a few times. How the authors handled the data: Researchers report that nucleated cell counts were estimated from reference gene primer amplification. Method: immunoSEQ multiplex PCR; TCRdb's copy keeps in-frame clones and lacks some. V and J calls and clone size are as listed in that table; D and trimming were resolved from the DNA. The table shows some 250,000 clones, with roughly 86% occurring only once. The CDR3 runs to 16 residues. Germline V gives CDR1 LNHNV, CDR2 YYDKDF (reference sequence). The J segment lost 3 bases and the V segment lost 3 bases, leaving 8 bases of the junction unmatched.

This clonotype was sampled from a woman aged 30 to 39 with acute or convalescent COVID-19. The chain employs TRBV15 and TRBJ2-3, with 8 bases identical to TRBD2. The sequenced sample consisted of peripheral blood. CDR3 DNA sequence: TGTGCCACCAGCAGGGAGAGCGGGAGTGGGACAGATACGCAGTATTTT. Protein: CATSRESGSGTDTQYF.